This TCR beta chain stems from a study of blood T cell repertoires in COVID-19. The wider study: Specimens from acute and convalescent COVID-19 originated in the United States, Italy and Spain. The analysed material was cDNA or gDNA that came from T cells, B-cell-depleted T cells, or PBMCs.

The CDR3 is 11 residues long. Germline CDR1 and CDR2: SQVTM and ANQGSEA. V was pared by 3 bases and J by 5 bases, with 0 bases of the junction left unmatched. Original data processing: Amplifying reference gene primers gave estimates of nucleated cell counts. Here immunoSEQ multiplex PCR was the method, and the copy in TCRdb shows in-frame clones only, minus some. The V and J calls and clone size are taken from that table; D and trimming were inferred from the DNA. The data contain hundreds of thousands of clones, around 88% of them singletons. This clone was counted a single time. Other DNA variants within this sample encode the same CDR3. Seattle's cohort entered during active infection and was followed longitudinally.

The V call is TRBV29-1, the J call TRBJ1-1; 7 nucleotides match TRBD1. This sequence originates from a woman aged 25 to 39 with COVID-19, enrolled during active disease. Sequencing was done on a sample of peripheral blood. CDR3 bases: TGCAGCGTTGACAGGGGGACTGAAGCTTTCTTT. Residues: CSVDRGTEAFF.